This T cell receptor beta chain stems from a study of T cells in narcolepsy. Study in general: Enrolled donors included narcolepsy type 1 or type 2 patients and healthy controls. Study conclusions and caveats: Autoreactive clonotypes reportedly recurred in blood of same and different patients, not controls. In some patient and control memory CD4+ samples, autoreactive clones were absent.

Note on this clone: Its antigen remains unidentified.

Profiling relied on immunoSEQ multiplex PCR, and the TCRdb table lists in-frame clones only, not all of them. The sample shows 15,000 to 20,000 clones, 86% of them seen only once. V dropped 4 bases and J dropped 8 bases, with 20 bases sitting between them. The germline gives CDR1 SGHNT, CDR2 YENEEA. The CDR3 is 15 residues long. The TCR sequence derives from a human donor in good health. The V call is TRBV11-3, the J call TRBJ1-2, with D possibly TRBD1 on 6 matching bases. Material for sequencing was memory (CD45RA-) CD4+ T cells from blood. DNA for the CDR3: TGTGCCAGCAGCTCTACCCGAGTTGGGGGCGGCGGCTACACCTTC. It specifies CASSSTRVGGGGYTF.